These 7 T cell receptor beta chains originate from one sample sequenced in a study of shared clonotypes between healthy human individuals. The table came from immunoSEQ multiplex PCR; TCRdb's copy has only in-frame clones and leaves some out. Counted here are some 500,000 clones, around 80% occurring once; the ten biggest clones make up approximately 12%. Sequencing input: PBMCs. These receptors all stem from a woman in her thirties or forties in good health. Some clones in this sample may be carry-over from other donors' samples.

The CDR3 coding sequence is TGTGCCAGCAGGGTGACAGGGGGATTAATCTATGGCTACACCTTC. It specifies CASRVTGGLIYGYTF. The gene calls are TRBV28 and TRBJ1-2; 9 bases fit TRBD1. Unmatched junction bases numbered 9, after V lost 6 bases and J lost 4 bases. Germline V gene sequence: CDR1 MDHEN, CDR2 SYDVKM. The CDR3 is 15 residues long.

This clone was observed a few times. The chain has TRBV6-1 and TRBJ1-1; 7 nucleotides agree with TRBD1. V was clipped by 5 bases and J by 5 bases; unmatched bases: 2. Germline assignment: CDR1 MNHNS and CDR2 SASEGT. This CDR3 is 12 amino acids long. CDR3 amino acids: CASSQQGTEAFF. The CDR3 nucleotides are TGTGCCAGCAGTCAACAGGGGACTGAAGCTTTCTTT.

The J gene is TRBJ2-7, the V gene TRBV2; TRBD1 is a possible D gene (6 bases). Germline assignment: CDR1 SNHLY and CDR2 FYNNEI. The ends were cut back, 11 bases at V and 6 bases at J, with 20 bases in the middle. CDR3 length: 13 residues. The DNA for the CDR3 is TGTGCCTCTAAAGGGCAGGGGATAGGCGAGCAGTACTTC. Its protein product is CASKGQGIGEQYF.

V gene TRBV5-8 combines with J gene TRBJ2-2; a possible D gene is TRBD1 (6 bases). CDR1 is SGHTS and CDR2 is YDEGEE in the germline V gene. V lost 4 bases, J lost 4 bases, and 14 bases lay in between. This CDR3 has 15 amino acids. The CDR3 bases are TGTGCCAGCAGCGTATGGGACATAACCACCGGGGAGCTGTTTTTT. Its protein is CASSVWDITTGELFF.

J is TRBJ2-2 and V is TRBV5-1; TRBD1 might be the D (5 bases). CDR1 and CDR2 (germline): SGHRS, YFSETQ. The length of the CDR3 is 14 residues. Trimming removed 4 bases at V and 3 bases at J, with 10 bases between. The CDR3 loop is CASSGRVDTGELFF. CDR3 DNA sequence: TGCGCCAGCAGCGGCAGGGTGGACACCGGGGAGCTGTTTTTT. Based on the CDR3 plus reference TRBV5-1 and TRBJ2-2, the full variable domain is KAGVTQTPRYLIKTRGQQVTLSCSPISGHRSVSWYQQTPGQGLQFLFEYFSETQRNKGNFPGRFSGRQFSNSRSEMNVSTLELGDSALYLCASSGRVDTGELFFGEGSRLTVL.

The rearrangement links TRBV19 to TRBJ1-1, with a tentative D call TRBD1 (6 bases). The length of the CDR3 is 14 residues. V was clipped by 3 bases and J by 1 base, with 9 bases between them. CDR1 LNHDA and CDR2 SQIVND come from the germline V gene (reference sequence). The CDR3 protein is CASSIWDKNTEAFF. CDR3 DNA sequence: TGTGCCAGTAGTATTTGGGACAAGAACACTGAAGCTTTCTTT.

This clone was counted once. This chain connects TRBV18 to TRBJ2-5; TRBD1 matches at 9 bases. This CDR3 has 16 amino acids. V lost 1 base to trimming and J lost 5 bases; unmatched junction nucleotides: 8. Per the germline V gene, CDR1 is KGHSH and CDR2 is LQKENI. The CDR3 loop is CASSPREGQGWETQYF. CDR3 DNA: TGTGCCAGCTCACCACGTGAGGGACAGGGCTGGGAGACCCAGTACTTC.